This record covers a single T cell receptor (beta chain). This sample stems from a study of shared clonotypes between healthy human individuals. CDR3 length: 13 amino acids. V trimming: 0 bases; J trimming: 10 bases; junction bases outside the gene matches: 3. Germline V gene lookup returns CDR1 SGDLS and CDR2 YYNGEE. The assay was carried out at the deep level. Produced via immunoSEQ multiplex PCR; TCRdb's table is partial and in-frame only. The sample consists of about 2.4 million clones, under 95% of them appearing once. This rearrangement joins TRBV9 to TRBJ2-7, with TRBD2 matching 11 bases. Sequencing was done on a sample of naive CD4+ T cells from PBMCs. The subset was: CD45RA+ positively selected. The receptor was derived from a man aged 18 to 29 in good health. Some clones in this sample may be carry-over from other donors' samples. In DNA form, the CDR3 reads TGTGCCAGCAGCGTAGGGCTAGCGGGAGGACAGTACTTC. Its translation is CASSVGLAGGQYF.